Below are 27 T cell receptor beta chains sequenced from a single sample in a study of metastatic and nonmetastatic thyroid tumors. Every patient underwent thyroid surgery untreated. Using MiXCR, TCRdb re-called clones from the PCR reads. This sample yields approximately 84,000 clones, of which more than 13% are seen a single time; about 3.9% belongs to the top ten. Source material: blood. The receptor source for this set is a female donor with papillary thyroid cancer or a benign thyroid nodule (not recorded which). Some clones in this sample may be carry-over from other donors' samples.

This clone occurred many times. The J gene is TRBJ1-1, the V gene TRBV29-1; D is unresolved. The CDR3 runs 10 residues. Between the trimmed V and J ends, which lost 4 bases and 4 bases, there was a span of 4 bases. CDR1 SQVTM and CDR2 ANQGSEA come from the germline V gene. The CDR3, as DNA: TGCAGCGTTGTTCGCACTGAAGCTTTCTTT. Encoded protein: CSVVRTEAFF.

This clone was counted at least ten times. The genes are TRBV20-1 and TRBJ1-4, with 7 bases identical to TRBD1. This CDR3 spans 14 amino acids. After removal of 6 bases from V and 6 bases from J, the junction contained 10 bases not matched to a gene. Germline V CDR1 and CDR2: DFQATT, SNEGSKA (reference sequence). The CDR3 is CSASPQGRYEKLFF. The CDR3 DNA reads TGCAGTGCATCTCCACAGGGGCGGTATGAAAAACTGTTTTTT.

A remark on this clone: Since a much larger clone is just one base distant, this may be a read error. Additional DNA sequences in this sample encode the identical CDR3. The DNA for the CDR3 is TGCGCCAGCAGCTTGGGCGCGGGCAGTAACTATGGCTACACCTTC. It is translated as CASSLGAGSNYGYTF. J is TRBJ1-2 and V is TRBV5-1; D call uncertain. This CDR3 comprises 15 residues. The germline gives CDR1 SGHRS, CDR2 YFSETQ. With 0 bases removed from V and 1 base from J, the gap between germline ends came to 10 bases.

The chain carries TRBV28 and TRBJ2-1; D is ambiguous. The CDR3 covers 17 residues. Germline-derived CDR1 and CDR2 are MDHEN and SYDVKM. V was cut by 5 bases and J by 3 bases, with 20 bases left in between. CDR3 coding DNA: TGTGCCAGCAGTCGCCGGACGGCAGCGCCTCTCTACAATGAGCAGTTCTTC. This translates into CASSRRTAAPLYNEQFF.

This clone was observed many times. The identical CDR3 is also encoded by other nucleotide sequences in the sample. The chain uses TRBV6-5 and TRBJ1-5; D is ambiguous. The ends were cut back, 8 bases at V and 2 bases at J, with 16 bases in the middle. Germline assignment: CDR1 MNHEY and CDR2 SVGAGI. The CDR3 spans 15 residues. The CDR3 is CASVLEGRGNQPQHF. CDR3 in DNA: TGTGCCAGCGTACTCGAGGGTAGGGGCAATCAGCCCCAGCATTTT.

This clone was observed a handful of times. The rearrangement joins TRBV28 to TRBJ2-2, with a possible D match to TRBD1 (6 bases). Trimming cost V 3 bases and J 10 bases, with 24 bases left between them. Germline V lookup: CDR1 MDHEN, CDR2 SYDVKM. The CDR3 spans 17 residues. The CDR3 here is CASSFSWGQTNTLELFF. The CDR3 bases are TGTGCCAGCAGTTTTTCTTGGGGGCAAACGAACACCTTGGAGCTGTTTTTT.

This clone was seen many times. The V and J genes are TRBV5-1 and TRBJ2-1, with 12 bases fitting TRBD1. The CDR3 length is 18 residues. V shed 4 bases, J shed 8 bases, and the junction held 16 bases outside the gene matches. Germline CDR1 reads SGHRS; CDR2 reads YFSETQ. The CDR3 loop reads CASSLHWGTGGKGDEQFF. The CDR3 coding sequence is TGCGCCAGCAGCCTGCATTGGGGGACAGGGGGCAAAGGCGATGAGCAGTTCTTC.

Comments on this clone: A read error may be the cause here, since a much bigger clone is one base away. V gene TRBV20-1 combines with J gene TRBJ2-1, with D possibly TRBD1 on 6 matching bases. Trimming took off 3 bases at V and 9 bases at J, with 36 bases between the two ends. The CDR3 is 20 residues long. The germline V gene encodes CDR1 DFQATT and CDR2 SNEGSKA (reference sequence). The DNA for the CDR3 is TGCAGTGCTAGGTTCTCAGGGGCTAACACCGGGACATATCGGTTGTGTGAGCAGTTCTTC. Protein sequence: CSARFSGANTGTYRLCEQFF.

Comment on this clone: With a much larger clone just one base away, this may be a read error. The sample holds other DNA sequences that translate to the same CDR3. The chain is built from TRBV19 and TRBJ2-1, with D hard to call. Trimming took off 1 base at V and 8 bases at J, with 12 bases between the two ends. Germline V gene sequence: CDR1 LNHDA, CDR2 SQIVND (reference sequence). The CDR3 consists of 14 residues. Here the CDR3 DNA reads TGTGCCAGTAGTATAGTTGACGGTGCAGATGAGCAGTTCTTC. Translated: CASSIVDGADEQFF.

This clone was detected ten times or more. A much larger clone differs by one base, so this may be a read error. This sample also contains other DNA sequences that code for the same CDR3. V and J are TRBV2 and TRBJ1-2, with D tentatively TRBD1 (6 bases). CDR1 SNHLY and CDR2 FYNNEI come from the germline V gene. The length of the CDR3 is 15 residues. Between the trimmed V and J ends, which lost 0 bases and 7 bases, there was a span of 15 bases. The CDR3 sequence is CASSEARTALGGYTF. CDR3 sequence (DNA): TGTGCCAGCAGTGAAGCTAGGACAGCTCTCGGTGGCTACACCTTC.

Many counts were recorded for this clone. A read error may produce the germline difference seen at one junction end. V usage is TRBV6-1 and J usage is TRBJ2-1; 10 positions agree with TRBD1. Germline V gene sequence: CDR1 MNHNS, CDR2 SASEGT. This CDR3 has 15 residues. Written as DNA, the CDR3 is TGTGCCTGCAGTACGACAGGGGGCAGATACAATGAGCAGTTCTTC. Amino acid sequence: CACSTTGGRYNEQFF.

About this clone itself: This may stem from a read error, because a much larger clone lies one nucleotide away. The rearrangement joins TRBV7-2 to TRBJ2-5; 7 nucleotides match TRBD2. CDR3 length: 13 residues. J was trimmed by 5 bases and V by 7 bases; bases with no gene match: 7. Germline V lookup: CDR1 SGHTA, CDR2 FQGNSA. This CDR3 is CASIPRGVETQYF. As DNA, the CDR3 is TGTGCCAGCATCCCACGGGGGGTTGAGACCCAGTACTTC. The entire variable domain, with the rest obtained from reference TRBV7-2 and TRBJ2-5, is as follows: GAGVSQSPSNKVTEKGKDVELRCDPISGHTALYWYRQSLGQGLEFLIYFQGNSAPDKSGLPSDRFSAERTGGSVSTLTIQRTQQEDSAVYLCASIPRGVETQYFGPGTRLLVL.

This clone showed up just a few times. The junction does not match germline at one end; this may be a read error. V is TRBV27 and J is TRBJ1-1, with 7 bases lining up with TRBD1. This CDR3 is built from 16 residues. CDR1 and CDR2 from the germline V gene are MNHEY and SMNVEV (reference sequence). The CDR3 sequence is CASSSGKGGANTDAFF. Written as DNA, the CDR3 is TGTGCCAGCAGCTCCGGGAAAGGGGGCGCGAACACTGATGCTTTCTTT.

The rearrangement uses TRBV20-1 and TRBJ2-3, with 7 nucleotides matching TRBD2. Looked up from germline, CDR1 is DFQATT and CDR2 is SNEGSKA (reference sequence). This CDR3 contains 16 residues. J lost 2 bases, V lost 3 bases, and 11 bases had no gene match. The DNA for the CDR3 is TGCAGTGCTAGTACGAAGCGGGGCCTTTTCACAGATACGCAGTATTTT. Translated: CSASTKRGLFTDTQYF.

This clone was recorded many times. At one of its ends the junction is not consistent with the germline gene, which may arise from a read error. J is TRBJ2-5 and V is TRBV28, with D uncertain. Looked up from germline, CDR1 is MDHEN and CDR2 is SYDVKM. The CDR3 runs to 12 residues. The CDR3 region has the DNA TGTGCCAGCAGTTCCCACCCAACGTCCTTTAACTTC. It encodes CASSSHPTSFNF.

This clone has a count of ten or more. The chain has TRBV29-1 and TRBJ1-2, with D unresolved. CDR1 is SQVTM, CDR2 ANQGSEA, per germline. CDR3 size: 11 residues. Trimming pared 4 bases from V and 2 bases from J, leaving 5 bases between. Written as DNA, the CDR3 is TGCAGCGTTGCAGAGAACTATGGCTACACCTTC. It yields the protein CSVAENYGYTF.

This clone was observed many times. The J gene is TRBJ1-5, the V gene TRBV4-2; D unresolved. Germline loops: CDR1 LGHNA, CDR2 YNFKEQ. The CDR3 runs 13 residues. The germline V and J ends were trimmed by 0 bases and 6 bases, with 6 bases remaining between them. The CDR3 sequence: CASSQDGRQPQHF. Here the CDR3 DNA reads TGTGCCAGCAGCCAAGATGGGCGTCAGCCCCAGCATTTT.

This rearrangement joins TRBV6-1 to TRBJ2-3; D uncertain. The V end lost 6 bases, the J end lost 3 bases, and 13 bases lay between the germline ends. This CDR3 has 14 amino acids. Germline V gene lookup returns CDR1 MNHNS and CDR2 SASEGT. CDR3: CASRPLGPTDTQYF. CDR3 nucleotide sequence: TGTGCCAGCAGGCCTCTTGGGCCGACAGATACGCAGTATTTT.

This clone was seen at least ten times. The chain uses TRBV12-3 or TRBV12-4 and TRBJ1-6; D not resolved. V was pared by 7 bases and J by 7 bases, with 17 bases between. The CDR3 runs to 15 residues. The CDR3 DNA reads as TGTGCCAGCACCCAGACCGGGCCAAACAATTCACCCCTCCACTTT. It codes for CASTQTGPNNSPLHF.

This clone was counted ten times or more. The chain combines TRBV27 with TRBJ2-1, with a weak D call TRBD1 (8 bases). Germline CDR1 is MNHEY and CDR2 is SMNVEV (reference sequence). This CDR3 region has 14 residues. Trimming stripped 2 bases from V and 6 bases from J, with 11 bases between. The CDR3 loop is CASSLHRGGNEQFF. In nucleotides, the CDR3 is TGTGCCAGCAGTTTACACAGGGGGGGCAATGAGCAGTTCTTC.

This clone is labeled as medium-sized. The chain joins TRBV10-1 to TRBJ2-7; TRBD1 matches 9 bases. V dropped 3 bases and J dropped 3; count of bases not matched to a gene: 9. The germline gives CDR1 WNHNN, CDR2 SYGVQD (reference sequence). This CDR3 spans 16 amino acids. Here the CDR3 reads CASSDPARTGDYEQYF. The CDR3 DNA reads as TGCGCCAGCAGTGACCCGGCCCGGACAGGGGACTACGAGCAGTACTTC.

This clone was seen repeatedly, ten times or more. The chain links TRBV19 to TRBJ1-5, with 8 bases that match TRBD1. V lost 5 bases, J lost 4 bases, and 7 bases stayed unmatched. CDR3 length: 15 amino acids. Germline CDR1 and CDR2: LNHDA and SQIVND (reference sequence). The CDR3: CASSPRQGANQPQHF. CDR3 nucleotides: TGTGCCAGTAGTCCCCGGCAGGGGGCTAATCAGCCCCAGCATTTT.

There are many counts of this clone. The chain has TRBV20-1 and TRBJ2-7; TRBD1 agrees at 7 bases. This CDR3 is built from 14 residues. Germline assignment: CDR1 DFQATT and CDR2 SNEGSKA (reference sequence). The V segment lost 2 bases and the J segment 3 bases; nucleotides outside the gene matches: 7. In DNA form, the CDR3 reads TGCAGTGCTAGACCGGACAGGCGGGTCTACGAGCAGTACTTC. This gives the protein CSARPDRRVYEQYF.

This clone was counted ten times or more. The V and J genes are TRBV6-1 and TRBJ2-5; no clear D gene. Per germline, CDR1 MNHNS and CDR2 SASEGT. The CDR3 extends over 15 amino acids. With 2 bases removed from V and 5 bases from J, the gap between germline ends came to 15 bases. CDR3 region: CASSELGPAEETQYF. DNA for the CDR3: TGTGCCAGCAGTGAATTGGGTCCGGCGGAGGAGACCCAGTACTTC.

This clone was seen ten or more times. The J gene is TRBJ1-2, the V gene TRBV5-1; perhaps TRBD1 as D (6 bases). V lost 1 base to trimming and J lost 7 bases, with 14 bases between them. CDR3 size: 14 residues. In germline, CDR1 is SGHRS, CDR2 YFSETQ. This CDR3 is CASSLYRAGGGYTF. In DNA, the CDR3 is TGCGCCAGCAGCTTGTACAGGGCTGGTGGTGGCTACACCTTC.

The rearrangement joins TRBV6-1 to TRBJ1-2; D is unresolved. Germline CDR1 MNHNS, CDR2 SASEGT. V was cut by 6 bases and J by 4 bases, with 12 bases left in between. This CDR3 spans 13 amino acids. The DNA of the CDR3 is TGTGCCAGCAGCCGCGTGCAGTTCTATGGCTACACCTTC. Protein: CASSRVQFYGYTF.

With regard to this clone: With a much larger clone just one base away, this may be a read error. This chain joins TRBV10-3 and TRBJ2-5; D unclear. Germline CDR1 reads ENHRY; CDR2 reads SYGVKD. CDR3 length equals 13 residues. This chain's CDR3 is CAISGRWEEAQYF. The CDR3 region has the DNA TGTGCCATCAGTGGCCGATGGGAAGAGGCCCAGTACTTC.